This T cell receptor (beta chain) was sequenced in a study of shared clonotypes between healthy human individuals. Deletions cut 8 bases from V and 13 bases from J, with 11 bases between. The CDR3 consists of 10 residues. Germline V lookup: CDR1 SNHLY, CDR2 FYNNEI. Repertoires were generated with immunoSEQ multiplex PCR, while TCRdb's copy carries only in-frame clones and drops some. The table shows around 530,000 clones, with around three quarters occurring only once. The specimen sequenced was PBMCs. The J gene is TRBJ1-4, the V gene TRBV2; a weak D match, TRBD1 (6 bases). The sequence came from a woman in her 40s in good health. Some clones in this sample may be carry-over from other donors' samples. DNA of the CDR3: TGTGCCAGCCAACAGGGTGGACTGTTTTTT. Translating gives CASQQGGLFF.